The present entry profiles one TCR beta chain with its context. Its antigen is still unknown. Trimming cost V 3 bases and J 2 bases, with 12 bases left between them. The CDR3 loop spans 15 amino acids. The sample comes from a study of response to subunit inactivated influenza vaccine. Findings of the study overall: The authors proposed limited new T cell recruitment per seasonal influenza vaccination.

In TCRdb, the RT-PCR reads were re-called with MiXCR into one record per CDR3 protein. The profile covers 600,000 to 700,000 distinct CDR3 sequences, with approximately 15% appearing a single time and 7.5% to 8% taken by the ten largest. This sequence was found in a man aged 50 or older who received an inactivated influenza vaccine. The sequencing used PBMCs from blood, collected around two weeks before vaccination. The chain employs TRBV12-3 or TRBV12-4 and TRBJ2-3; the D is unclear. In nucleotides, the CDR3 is TGTGCCAGCAGTTTTTTTGGCCAGACCACAGATACGCAGTATTTT. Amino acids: CASSFFGQTTDTQYF.